This TCR beta chain was profiled in a study of blood T cell repertoires in COVID-19 (dated by TCRdb to 2018 to 2020). Turning to the overall study: Samples from collaborators originated in the United States, Italy and Spain and spanned both the acute and convalescent phases of COVID-19. The material from the prospective study consisted of cDNA or gDNA derived from T cells, B-cell-depleted T cells, or PBMCs. Subjects who had been exposed to COVID-19, were actively infected with it, or had recovered from it provided the deeply sampled blood TCRbeta repertoires that made up the dataset. The repertoires were released in a freely available public database meant as a resource for research on the immune response to SARS-CoV-2. The samples were drawn from two sources: the first 160 participants of the ongoing ImmuneRACE study, and 1,000 to 1,500 subjects contributed by 6 global collaborators. Sample metadata almost always included a de-identified subject ID, COVID-19 status, age in years and sex. HLA class I and class II types, where available, came from metadata supplied by the sample provider rather than from assay-based typing. The study at large found these results: How much clinical and demographic metadata was included differed by source and by participant, and the metadata was provided uncurated.

Inclusive of the bounding cysteine and phenylalanine, the CDR3 is 14 residues long. The retained sequence is limited to the CDR3, 42 bases, with the frame set at the first base. Each collaborating institution followed its own protocols to collect whole blood in K2EDTA tubes. For TCRbeta analysis, collaborator samples were shipped as frozen whole blood, as isolated PBMCs, or as DNA extracted from either sample type. The immunoSEQ Assay, a bias-controlled multiplex PCR, was used to amplify TCRbeta CDR3 regions from genomic DNA. Processing in the source paper ran as follows. Nucleated cell counts per sample were estimated from amplification of reference gene primers within the assay. To quantify the absolute abundance of each unique TCRbeta CDR3 rearrangement, sequence reads were collapsed and filtered. For each sample, productive Simpson clonality was calculated by taking the square root of Simpson's diversity index across productive rearrangements. TCRdb took over this immuneACCESS table, retaining in-frame rearrangements with V and J assigned. Such tables are incomplete; in checked studies, under half of the missing clones stem from an unresolved V gene, and the remainder is unexplained. The D gene and trimming were derived from the DNA, and the V and J assignments and clone size from that table. This sample gives roughly 200,000 clones in total; around three quarters of them show up just once. The ten largest clonotypes hold 4.5% to 7% of the sample.

About this clone: The specificity of this receptor is unknown. No clone much larger than this one lies a single base away; base qualities are absent.

This receptor chain uses TRBV21-1 and TRBJ2-1; the table's D call TRBD2 went unverified against the DNA. TRBV21-1 is termed a pseudogene. The clonotype originates from a woman aged 65 to 85 with acute or convalescent COVID-19. Sequenced: peripheral blood. The CDR3 here reads CASSDSRGEDEQFF. The nucleotide sequence reads as follows: TGTGCCAGCAGCGACTCCCGGGGGGAGGATGAGCAGTTCTTC.